The following is a TCR beta chain sequence with its context. Patients of the Seattle cohort, enrolled during active infection, were followed longitudinally. Germline CDR1 reads MNHEY; CDR2 reads SVGAGI. This CDR3 has 13 residues. V gave up 8 bases and J gave up 1 base, with 11 bases separating them. The data derive from a study of blood T cell repertoires in COVID-19. For the study at large: Samples of COVID-19 (acute and convalescent) were obtained from the United States, Italy and Spain.

Authors' data handling: Reference gene primer amplification gave nucleated cell count estimates. The repertoire was sequenced with immunoSEQ multiplex PCR; TCRdb's copy has only in-frame clones and lacks some. V, J and clone size are those of that table, while D and trimming were read from the DNA. The table records roughly 230,000 clones, roughly 85% of them present only once. This TCR came from a man aged 45-65 years with COVID-19, enrolled during active disease. J is TRBJ2-5 and V is TRBV6-5; D ambiguous. Material for sequencing was peripheral blood. As DNA, the CDR3 is TGTGCCAGCGAGCAGGTACCCCAAGAGACCCAGTACTTC. Its translation: CASEQVPQETQYF.